This is a list of T cell receptor beta chains from one sample in a study of cytomegalovirus exposure and HLA in healthy donors. Using immunoSEQ multiplex PCR, the repertoire was profiled, and TCRdb retains in-frame clones only, with some absent. Reported are approximately 200,000 clones; the ten largest clones contain 0.7% to 0.8%. Sequencing was performed on PBMCs. These receptors came from a boy between 5 and 17 years old in good health and CMV-seronegative. CDR3s include the opening cysteine and the closing phenylalanine or tryptophan. The order of the fields is D gene, V gene, J gene, CDR3 DNA, CDR3 protein. The D gene is left open where the match is weak.

d_call: -
v_call: TRBV6-4
j_call: TRBJ2-2
cdr3_nt: TGTGCCAGCAGTGCACTTGCGGGGACCGGGGAGCTGTTTTTT
cdr3_aa: CASSALAGTGELFF

d_call: TRBD1
v_call: TRBV19
j_call: TRBJ1-5
cdr3_nt: TGTGCCAGTAGCCGGGACAGGAACAATCAGCCCCAGCATTTT
cdr3_aa: CASSRDRNNQPQHF

d_call: -
v_call: TRBV27
j_call: TRBJ2-7
cdr3_nt: TGTGCCAGCAGTGGAGGCGACGAGCAGTACTTC
cdr3_aa: CASSGGDEQYF

d_call: -
v_call: TRBV19
j_call: TRBJ1-5
cdr3_nt: TGTGCCAGTAGTATGGTAGATAGCAATCAGCCCCAGCATTTT
cdr3_aa: CASSMVDSNQPQHF

d_call: -
v_call: TRBV23-1
j_call: TRBJ2-7
cdr3_nt: TGCGCCAGCAGTCAACCAGGGAGGACCTACGAGCAGTACTTC
cdr3_aa: CASSQPGRTYEQYF

d_call: -
v_call: TRBV7-9
j_call: TRBJ1-1
cdr3_nt: TGTGCCAGCAGCTCGACCAAAACAGAGATGAACACTGAAGCTTTCTTT
cdr3_aa: CASSSTKTEMNTEAFF

d_call: -
v_call: TRBV6-1
j_call: TRBJ2-7
cdr3_nt: TGTGCCAGCAACCCGACAGTAACCTACGAGCAGTACTTC
cdr3_aa: CASNPTVTYEQYF

d_call: TRBD2
v_call: TRBV27
j_call: TRBJ2-1
cdr3_nt: TGTGCCAGCAACAGCGGGGGCACCTACAATGAGCAGTTCTTC
cdr3_aa: CASNSGGTYNEQFF

d_call: -
v_call: TRBV2
j_call: TRBJ1-1
cdr3_nt: TGTGCCAGCAGACCCCCAGGTAAAACTGAAGCTTTCTTT
cdr3_aa: CASRPPGKTEAFF

d_call: TRBD1
v_call: TRBV5-1
j_call: TRBJ2-7
cdr3_nt: TGCGCCAGCAGCGCCGGGACAGGGAGCACCTACGAGCAGTACTTC
cdr3_aa: CASSAGTGSTYEQYF

d_call: -
v_call: TRBV6-1
j_call: TRBJ2-3
cdr3_nt: TGTGCCAGCAGCGGGGGATTAGCAGATACGCAGTATTTT
cdr3_aa: CASSGGLADTQYF

d_call: -
v_call: TRBV2
j_call: TRBJ1-2
cdr3_nt: TGTGCCAGCAGGGAACGGGACTCCGGTCAGGCTAACTATGGCTACACCTTC
cdr3_aa: CASRERDSGQANYGYTF

d_call: -
v_call: TRBV7-2
j_call: TRBJ2-5
cdr3_nt: TGTGCCAGCAGCATTAGGGGGACTACACAAGAGACCCAGTACTTC
cdr3_aa: CASSIRGTTQETQYF

d_call: TRBD2
v_call: TRBV25-1
j_call: TRBJ2-1
cdr3_nt: TGTGCCAGCAGTTTAGCGGGGGGAAACTACAATGAGCAGTTCTTC
cdr3_aa: CASSLAGGNYNEQFF

d_call: TRBD1
v_call: TRBV27
j_call: TRBJ2-7
cdr3_nt: TGTGCCAGCAGTTTGTCCGGGACAGGGCTGGAGCAGTACTTC
cdr3_aa: CASSLSGTGLEQYF

d_call: TRBD1
v_call: TRBV5-4
j_call: TRBJ2-7
cdr3_nt: TGTGCCAGCAGCAGCGGACAGGCAAACGGGGACGAGCAGTACTTC
cdr3_aa: CASSSGQANGDEQYF

d_call: -
v_call: TRBV18
j_call: TRBJ1-6
cdr3_nt: TGTGCCAGCTCACCCCCTGACAGGCACGTTAATTCACCCCTCCACTTT
cdr3_aa: CASSPPDRHVNSPLHF

d_call: TRBD1
v_call: TRBV2
j_call: TRBJ2-2
cdr3_nt: TGTGCCAGCCGGACAGGGACGAACACCGGGGAGCTGTTTTTT
cdr3_aa: CASRTGTNTGELFF

d_call: -
v_call: TRBV19
j_call: TRBJ1-2
cdr3_nt: TGTGCCAGTAGTATAACCCCAGGGCAGTTCTATGGCTACACCTTC
cdr3_aa: CASSITPGQFYGYTF

d_call: -
v_call: TRBV6-1
j_call: TRBJ1-2
cdr3_nt: TGTGCCAGCAGTGAAGGATGGGGGGAGCACTATGGCTACACCTTC
cdr3_aa: CASSEGWGEHYGYTF

d_call: -
v_call: TRBV19
j_call: TRBJ2-3
cdr3_nt: TGTGCCAGTAGACGGGGGGCCACAGATACGCAGTATTTT
cdr3_aa: CASRRGATDTQYF

d_call: TRBD1
v_call: TRBV6-5
j_call: TRBJ2-7
cdr3_nt: TGTGCCAGCAGCCAAGACAGGGGGCTATACGAGCAGTACTTC
cdr3_aa: CASSQDRGLYEQYF

d_call: -
v_call: TRBV6-6
j_call: TRBJ2-5
cdr3_nt: TGTGCCAGCAGTTCCGACAGGCCCGAGACCCAGTACTTC
cdr3_aa: CASSSDRPETQYF

d_call: TRBD1
v_call: TRBV6-1
j_call: TRBJ1-6
cdr3_nt: TGTGCCAGCAGAGGGACAGGGGTGACTTCACCCCTCCACTTT
cdr3_aa: CASRGTGVTSPLHF

d_call: -
v_call: TRBV6-6
j_call: TRBJ2-3
cdr3_nt: TGTGCCAGCAGTTACCCCGCAGATACGCAGTATTTT
cdr3_aa: CASSYPADTQYF

d_call: TRBD1
v_call: TRBV9
j_call: TRBJ1-1
cdr3_nt: TGTGCCAGCAGCCAGACAGGGGGCTCCCTCACTGAAGCTTTCTTT
cdr3_aa: CASSQTGGSLTEAFF

d_call: TRBD1
v_call: TRBV5-4
j_call: TRBJ1-1
cdr3_nt: TGTGCCAGCAGCTCAGACGTGGGGACAGGAGGGGACACTGAAGCTTTCTTT
cdr3_aa: CASSSDVGTGGDTEAFF

d_call: -
v_call: TRBV6-5
j_call: TRBJ2-2
cdr3_nt: TGTGCCAGCGTCGGGGGAAGCTCGAACACCGGGGAGCTGTTTTTT
cdr3_aa: CASVGGSSNTGELFF

d_call: TRBD2
v_call: TRBV7-9
j_call: TRBJ2-3
cdr3_nt: TGTGCCAGCAGCCCCCTCCGGGGGGGGCAAAGCACAGATACGCAGTATTTT
cdr3_aa: CASSPLRGGQSTDTQYF

d_call: -
v_call: TRBV5-6
j_call: TRBJ2-7
cdr3_nt: TGTGCCAGCAGCTTTTCAGGGATAAACGAGCAGTACTTC
cdr3_aa: CASSFSGINEQYF

d_call: -
v_call: TRBV5-4
j_call: TRBJ2-3
cdr3_nt: TGTGCCAGCAGCTTAAGAGATTCCACAGATACGCAGTATTTT
cdr3_aa: CASSLRDSTDTQYF

d_call: -
v_call: TRBV6-6
j_call: TRBJ1-2
cdr3_nt: TGTGCCAGCAGTGGAAGCGGTGGGGGGGCGCGGGGCTACACCTTC
cdr3_aa: CASSGSGGGARGYTF

d_call: TRBD2
v_call: TRBV6-1
j_call: TRBJ2-5
cdr3_nt: TGTGCCAGTTTTGCGCGGCGGGGGTTAGAAGAGACCCAGTACTTC
cdr3_aa: CASFARRGLEETQYF

d_call: -
v_call: TRBV21-1
j_call: TRBJ2-7
cdr3_nt: TGTGCCAGCAGCAGGCCCCACGAGCAGTACTTC
cdr3_aa: CASSRPHEQYF

d_call: TRBD1
v_call: TRBV19
j_call: TRBJ1-5
cdr3_nt: TGTGCCAGTAGTATAGTACCCACAGGGGGCGTCAATCAGCCCCAGCATTTT
cdr3_aa: CASSIVPTGGVNQPQHF

d_call: -
v_call: TRBV21-1
j_call: TRBJ1-5
cdr3_nt: TGTGCCAGCAGCAAAAAGGACAGATATAGCAATCAGCCCCAGCATTTT
cdr3_aa: CASSKKDRYSNQPQHF

d_call: TRBD1
v_call: TRBV7-2
j_call: TRBJ1-4
cdr3_nt: TGTGCCAGCAGCCCCAGGAGGGGGCCGAATGAAAAACTGTTTTTT
cdr3_aa: CASSPRRGPNEKLFF

d_call: TRBD1
v_call: TRBV2
j_call: TRBJ1-2
cdr3_nt: TGTGCCAGCAGCCTACAGGGGAATGGCTACACCTTC
cdr3_aa: CASSLQGNGYTF

d_call: TRBD2
v_call: TRBV2
j_call: TRBJ2-7
cdr3_nt: TGTGCCAGCAGGGTCCGGGGGGGACCCTACGAGCAGTACTTC
cdr3_aa: CASRVRGGPYEQYF

d_call: -
v_call: TRBV10-2
j_call: TRBJ1-5
cdr3_nt: TGCGCCAGCAGACACGGCAATCAGCCCCAGCATTTT
cdr3_aa: CASRHGNQPQHF

d_call: TRBD1
v_call: TRBV7-2
j_call: TRBJ1-2
cdr3_nt: TGTGCCAGCAGCGAGTGGGACAGAGGGGCCTATGGCTACACCTTC
cdr3_aa: CASSEWDRGAYGYTF

d_call: TRBD2
v_call: TRBV5-4
j_call: TRBJ2-1
cdr3_nt: TGTGCCAGCACCCCAGGCGGGGGGGCGACCGGTGAGCAGTTCTTC
cdr3_aa: CASTPGGGATGEQFF

d_call: -
v_call: TRBV30
j_call: TRBJ1-6
cdr3_nt: TGTGCCTGGAGTGAGGGCAGGAGGGGAAATTCACCCCTCCACTTT
cdr3_aa: CAWSEGRRGNSPLHF

d_call: -
v_call: TRBV5-8
j_call: TRBJ1-5
cdr3_nt: TGTGCCAGCAGCTTGGGAGAGGTGGGGGCTGTTGAGCCCCAGCATTTT
cdr3_aa: CASSLGEVGAVEPQHF

d_call: -
v_call: TRBV10-3
j_call: TRBJ1-2
cdr3_nt: TGTGCCATCAGTGACACAGGGCGGTATGGCTACACCTTC
cdr3_aa: CAISDTGRYGYTF

d_call: -
v_call: TRBV19
j_call: TRBJ1-1
cdr3_nt: TGTGCCAGTAGTGGACAACGGAACACTGAAGCTTTCTTT
cdr3_aa: CASSGQRNTEAFF

d_call: TRBD2
v_call: TRBV7-3
j_call: TRBJ2-3
cdr3_nt: TGTGCCAGCAGCTTAAGGCGGGGGGGCACAGATACGCAGTATTTT
cdr3_aa: CASSLRRGGTDTQYF

d_call: -
v_call: TRBV5-8
j_call: TRBJ2-7
cdr3_nt: TGTGCCAGCAGCTCCTACTACGAGCAGTACTTC
cdr3_aa: CASSSYYEQYF